This is a list of T cell receptor beta chains from one sample in a study of blood T cell repertoires in COVID-19. The method was immunoSEQ multiplex PCR; TCRdb's version includes in-frame clones alone and lacks a portion of them. Among 160,000 or so clones listed, 80% were seen once. Sequencing was performed on peripheral blood. The receptors derive from a man in his sixties with acute or convalescent COVID-19. CDR3s include the opening cysteine and the closing phenylalanine or tryptophan.

j_gene | v_gene | CDR3aa
TRBJ1-4 | TRBV4-3 | CASSQDRGSYEKLFF
TRBJ1-6 | TRBV6-4 | CASREGWESPLHF
TRBJ1-2 | TRBV27 | CASSLTGSYYGYTF
TRBJ1-1 | TRBV7-2 | CASSLGAGGSTEAFF
TRBJ2-2 | TRBV19 | CASSIVGTGAGELFF
TRBJ2-4 | TRBV30 | CAWDPGQGNRAKNIQYF
TRBJ2-1 | TRBV15 | CATSRSYSTASSSYNEQFF
TRBJ2-7 | TRBV5-5 | CASSLTGSSYEQYF
TRBJ2-3 | TRBV5-1 | CASSLMDSPFSTDTQYF
TRBJ1-4 | TRBV18 | CASSPRTGGREKLFF
TRBJ1-2 | TRBV15 | CATSRERGFNYGYTF
TRBJ1-6 | TRBV27 | CASSSGQGNSPLHF
TRBJ2-3 | TRBV19 | CASQASGRTDTQYF
TRBJ1-1 | TRBV5-4 | CASSLARSNTEAFF
TRBJ1-4 | TRBV18 | CASSREQGSAKLFF
TRBJ2-7 | TRBV10-3 | CAISERGGEQYF
TRBJ1-5 | TRBV19 | CASSIGQGGGQPQHF
TRBJ2-2 | TRBV29-1 | CSVNRGSGELFF
TRBJ2-1 | TRBV7-2 | CASSLVPGGEQFF
TRBJ2-7 | TRBV2 | CASSDRVGYEQYF
TRBJ2-3 | TRBV5-6 | CASSLGGSGPDTQYF
TRBJ1-1 | TRBV11-2 | CASRPPGQGAPYPFF
TRBJ2-2 | TRBV19 | CASRGQDTGELFF
TRBJ1-1 | TRBV14 | CASSYYRNTEAFF
TRBJ2-7 | TRBV18 | CASSPRDRAYEQYF
TRBJ1-5 | TRBV2 | CASSKGVGQPQHF
TRBJ2-7 | TRBV4-2 | CASSQDYGLTPEQYF
TRBJ1-2 | TRBV5-8 | CASSLGGTVYGYTF
TRBJ1-6 | TRBV11-2 | CASSLVTAGNSPLHF
TRBJ1-2 | TRBV5-6 | CASSSRGNYYGYTF
TRBJ1-5 | TRBV19 | CASSPRSGGYGNQPQHF
TRBJ2-7 | TRBV7-9 | CASSPGDRGGRFSKYEQYF
TRBJ2-3 | TRBV5-1 | CASSFGRGSGDTQYF
TRBJ2-7 | TRBV7-8 | CASSSTRASRYEQYF
TRBJ1-1 | TRBV5-6 | CASNSGQGRSTEAFF
TRBJ1-3 | TRBV30 | CAWSPQYDSGNTIYF
TRBJ1-4 | TRBV4-2 | CASSQETQGIGEKLFF
TRBJ2-3 | TRBV5-1 | CASSLASTSTDTQYF
TRBJ1-1 | TRBV12-3/TRBV12-4 | CASSLNQGAIAFF
TRBJ2-3 | TRBV5-6 | CASSLDRFRGDTQYF
TRBJ2-3 | TRBV2 | CASRPRTDKERTQYF
TRBJ1-3 | TRBV29-1 | CSVEDGDRGSGNTIYF
TRBJ1-2 | TRBV9 | CASRDTGNYGYTF
TRBJ1-4 | TRBV11-2 | CASSFRGSRKLFF
TRBJ2-7 | TRBV11-3 | CASSFGGAGEQYF
TRBJ1-1 | TRBV4-1 | CASSHREGRLNTEAFF
TRBJ2-7 | TRBV5-1 | CASSSDRAPDEQYF